This is a list of T cell receptor beta chains from one sample in a study of T-cell memory formation after mild COVID-19. TCRdb analysed the 5' RACE reads with MiXCR anew, one entry per CDR3 protein. Among nearly 250,000 distinct CDR3 sequences, approximately 15% were seen once, and the ten largest hold under 2.5%. Material: PBMCs or a T cell subset sorted from them (not recorded which). All receptors derive from an adult woman who had mild COVID-19 (a few samples of this study predate the infection). Cell type and time point are not known. Both conserved end residues are part of each CDR3. Each record gives: CDR3 protein, V gene, clone size, CDR3 length. Only some rows state a clone size, as once, few, many or a class for expanded clones.

CDR3 protein: CASSQDHNEQFF
V gene: TRBV7-9
clone size: many
CDR3 length: 12

CDR3 protein: CASSLGPAWAQEQYF
V gene: TRBV7-9
clone size: many
CDR3 length: 15

CDR3 protein: CASSLQGTSGSSEQFF
V gene: TRBV5-1
clone size: NA
CDR3 length: 16

CDR3 protein: CATSGGGYNEQFF
V gene: TRBV24-1
clone size: few
CDR3 length: 13

CDR3 protein: CASLPVHTGGGTQYF
V gene: TRBV6-5
clone size: NA
CDR3 length: 15

CDR3 protein: CASSYSPGKDEQYF
V gene: TRBV6-5
clone size: NA
CDR3 length: 14

CDR3 protein: CASSPTGGQGYTF
V gene: TRBV12-3/TRBV12-4
clone size: few
CDR3 length: 13

CDR3 protein: CASSLTGALGGELFF
V gene: TRBV7-2
clone size: NA
CDR3 length: 15

CDR3 protein: CASSPPGLRSTDTQYF
V gene: TRBV11-3
clone size: NA
CDR3 length: 16

CDR3 protein: CASALLTGISPLHF
V gene: TRBV6-6
clone size: once
CDR3 length: 14

CDR3 protein: CASSLGGGLRGDRDTQYF
V gene: TRBV7-9
clone size: NA
CDR3 length: 18

CDR3 protein: CASSRGTDTGELFF
V gene: TRBV12-3/TRBV12-4
clone size: NA
CDR3 length: 14

CDR3 protein: CSVQTGTGATDTQYF
V gene: TRBV29-1
clone size: many
CDR3 length: 15

CDR3 protein: CASSQGGQLEAFF
V gene: TRBV4-3
clone size: NA
CDR3 length: 13

CDR3 protein: CASDQSTDTQYF
V gene: TRBV5-5
clone size: few
CDR3 length: 12

CDR3 protein: CASSLDSFDSGANVLTF
V gene: TRBV5-5
clone size: NA
CDR3 length: 17

CDR3 protein: CAIQEREVNEQFF
V gene: TRBV10-3
clone size: NA
CDR3 length: 13

CDR3 protein: CASSLVQATNTEAFF
V gene: TRBV5-1
clone size: NA
CDR3 length: 15

CDR3 protein: CSATNTPTDINEQYF
V gene: TRBV20-1
clone size: NA
CDR3 length: 15

CDR3 protein: CASSGTPGQPPTDTQYF
V gene: TRBV5-6
clone size: few
CDR3 length: 17

CDR3 protein: CASSLGGQKNIQYF
V gene: TRBV7-9
clone size: NA
CDR3 length: 14

CDR3 protein: CASSLDRANEQFF
V gene: TRBV7-9
clone size: NA
CDR3 length: 13

CDR3 protein: CSARDVGGAVPDTQYF
V gene: TRBV20-1
clone size: few
CDR3 length: 16

CDR3 protein: CASSYSNRGRNSPLHF
V gene: TRBV6-5
clone size: few
CDR3 length: 16

CDR3 protein: CASSLRASVYNEQFF
V gene: TRBV5-1
clone size: NA
CDR3 length: 15

CDR3 protein: CSAPHTIAKNIQYF
V gene: TRBV20-1
clone size: few
CDR3 length: 14

CDR3 protein: CSAREAGAYEQYF
V gene: TRBV20-1
clone size: few
CDR3 length: 13

CDR3 protein: CASRGRGGRSGEQYF
V gene: TRBV2
clone size: NA
CDR3 length: 15

CDR3 protein: CASRLGRANYGYTF
V gene: TRBV19
clone size: NA
CDR3 length: 14

CDR3 protein: CASSEVRQSQETQYF
V gene: TRBV2
clone size: NA
CDR3 length: 15

CDR3 protein: CALREQGANTEAFF
V gene: TRBV10-3
clone size: NA
CDR3 length: 14

CDR3 protein: CASSLGVRNEQFF
V gene: TRBV12-3/TRBV12-4
clone size: many
CDR3 length: 13

CDR3 protein: CSVTGRNSYEQYF
V gene: TRBV29-1
clone size: NA
CDR3 length: 13

CDR3 protein: CASSQGLTSHEQYF
V gene: TRBV3-1
clone size: NA
CDR3 length: 14

CDR3 protein: CASSLSGHYGEKLFF
V gene: TRBV12-3/TRBV12-4
clone size: few
CDR3 length: 15

CDR3 protein: CSARDGQGRYEQYF
V gene: TRBV20-1
clone size: few
CDR3 length: 14

CDR3 protein: CASSEGPRGYTF
V gene: TRBV12-3/TRBV12-4
clone size: few
CDR3 length: 12

CDR3 protein: CASSPHSTVLNTEAFF
V gene: TRBV7-3
clone size: NA
CDR3 length: 16

CDR3 protein: CASSPASQETQYF
V gene: TRBV18
clone size: few
CDR3 length: 13

CDR3 protein: CASSLGASGRGDEQFF
V gene: TRBV7-6
clone size: NA
CDR3 length: 16

CDR3 protein: CASRSLLNTEAFF
V gene: TRBV7-2
clone size: NA
CDR3 length: 13

CDR3 protein: CASRPGQGPSYNEQFF
V gene: TRBV7-9
clone size: NA
CDR3 length: 16

CDR3 protein: CASSVMGREAFF
V gene: TRBV12-3/TRBV12-4
clone size: NA
CDR3 length: 12

CDR3 protein: CASSYLKTSDSYEQYF
V gene: TRBV6-6
clone size: NA
CDR3 length: 16

CDR3 protein: CASSLDMLNSPLHF
V gene: TRBV7-6
clone size: NA
CDR3 length: 14

CDR3 protein: CASSSDRASEKLFF
V gene: TRBV7-7
clone size: many
CDR3 length: 14

CDR3 protein: CASSLGQFLSEQYF
V gene: TRBV12-3/TRBV12-4
clone size: NA
CDR3 length: 14

CDR3 protein: CASSRPGTGGYGYTF
V gene: TRBV14
clone size: few
CDR3 length: 15

CDR3 protein: CASSLKVQGSDTQYF
V gene: TRBV5-1
clone size: few
CDR3 length: 15

CDR3 protein: CSATGYKDEQYF
V gene: TRBV20-1
clone size: many
CDR3 length: 12

CDR3 protein: CASRALEGPSYEQYF
V gene: TRBV2
clone size: few
CDR3 length: 15

CDR3 protein: CSVAPGTGPYGYTF
V gene: TRBV29-1
clone size: few
CDR3 length: 14

CDR3 protein: CASSDNRRNYGYTF
V gene: TRBV5-6
clone size: few
CDR3 length: 14